The rows below give T cell receptor beta chains drawn from one sample of a study of CD8 T cells in ankylosing spondylitis. MiXCR, applied by TCRdb to the 5' RACE reads, yields one record per CDR3 protein. The sample comprises a few hundred thousand distinct CDR3 sequences, approximately 20% of which are singletons, and about a sixth rests with the top ten. Sequences were obtained from blood, either unsorted or a sorted T cell fraction (not recorded which). Receptors were obtained from a male donor with ankylosing spondylitis. Each CDR3 is given with its conserved first and last residue. Each record gives: clone size, D gene, V gene, J gene, CDR3 protein, CDR3 DNA. A D gene is named only where the DNA matches it firmly. Clone sizes are given selectively: once, few, many, or a class where the clone is expanded.

size: .; D: .; V: TRBV3-1; J: TRBJ2-4; CDR3: CASSLSVVAKNIQYF; DNA: TGTGCCAGCAGCCTATCGGTGGTGGCCAAAAACATTCAGTACTTC
size: .; D: TRBD2; V: TRBV5-1; J: TRBJ2-2; CDR3: CASSFSSGETGELFF; DNA: TGCGCCAGCAGCTTTTCTAGCGGAGAGACCGGGGAGCTGTTTTTT
size: few; D: .; V: TRBV20-1; J: TRBJ1-5; CDR3: CSGRAESNQPQHF; DNA: TGCAGTGGCCGGGCCGAAAGCAATCAGCCCCAGCATTTT
size: .; D: TRBD1; V: TRBV5-6; J: TRBJ1-2; CDR3: CASSGRGTAEDSTGYTF; DNA: TGTGCCAGCAGCGGCAGGGGGACGGCGGAGGATTCTACAGGCTACACCTTC
size: .; D: TRBD2; V: TRBV7-8; J: TRBJ2-1; CDR3: CASSLGRFAGAYNEQFF; DNA: TGTGCCAGCAGCTTAGGGCGGTTCGCGGGAGCGTACAATGAGCAGTTCTTC
size: .; D: TRBD1; V: TRBV6-1; J: TRBJ1-3; CDR3: CASRKGQGSTIYF; DNA: TGTGCCAGCAGAAAAGGACAGGGCAGCACCATATATTTT
size: .; D: TRBD1; V: TRBV20-1; J: TRBJ1-6; CDR3: CSARGDRGYSPLHF; DNA: TGCAGTGCTAGAGGTGACAGGGGTTATTCACCCCTCCACTTT
size: .; D: TRBD2; V: TRBV7-2; J: TRBJ2-3; CDR3: CASSPQLAGGADTQYF; DNA: TGTGCCAGCAGCCCTCAACTAGCGGGAGGCGCAGATACGCAGTATTTT
size: .; D: .; V: TRBV3-1; J: TRBJ2-7; CDR3: CASSQASLFSYEQYF; DNA: TGTGCCAGCAGCCAGGCCAGTCTATTCTCCTACGAGCAGTACTTC
size: .; D: .; V: TRBV14; J: TRBJ1-1; CDR3: CASSSRSSSGTEAFF; DNA: TGTGCCAGCAGCTCCCGGAGCTCTAGTGGGACTGAAGCTTTCTTT
size: few; D: TRBD2; V: TRBV20-1; J: TRBJ2-1; CDR3: CSATATSEYNEQFF; DNA: TGCAGTGCGACGGCGACTAGCGAGTACAATGAGCAGTTCTTC
size: few; D: TRBD1; V: TRBV29-1; J: TRBJ1-2; CDR3: CSVVGQAIDYGYTF; DNA: TGCAGCGTTGTAGGACAGGCGATCGACTATGGCTACACCTTC
size: .; D: .; V: TRBV5-1; J: TRBJ2-2; CDR3: CASGPQFGGGELFF; DNA: TGCGCCAGCGGCCCCCAATTCGGGGGCGGGGAGCTGTTTTTT
size: .; D: TRBD1; V: TRBV7-8; J: TRBJ2-7; CDR3: CASSIQGARSEQYF; DNA: TGTGCCAGCAGCATCCAGGGGGCGAGGTCCGAGCAGTACTTC
size: few; D: .; V: TRBV12-3/TRBV12-4; J: TRBJ1-4; CDR3: CATSSAATNEKLFF; DNA: TGTGCCACCTCGTCAGCTGCAACTAATGAAAAACTGTTTTTT
size: few; D: .; V: TRBV24-1; J: TRBJ2-3; CDR3: CATSATEEADTQYF; DNA: TGTGCCACCAGTGCGACAGAAGAGGCAGATACGCAGTATTTT